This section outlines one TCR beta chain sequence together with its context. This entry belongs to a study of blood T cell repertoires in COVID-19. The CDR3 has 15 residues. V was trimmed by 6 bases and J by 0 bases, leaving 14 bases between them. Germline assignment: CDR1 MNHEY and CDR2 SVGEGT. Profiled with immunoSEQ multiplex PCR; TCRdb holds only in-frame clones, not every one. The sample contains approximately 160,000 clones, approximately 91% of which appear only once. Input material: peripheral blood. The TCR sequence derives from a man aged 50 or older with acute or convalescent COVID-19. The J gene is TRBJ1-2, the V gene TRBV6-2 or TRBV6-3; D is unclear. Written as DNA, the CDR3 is TGTGCCAGCAGGCCTCATGGGCAAGCTAACTATGGCTACACCTTC. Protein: CASRPHGQANYGYTF.